The clone carrying this T cell receptor beta chain was counted many times. Its antigen remains unknown. This specimen comes from a study of T cell repertoires in cytomegalovirus infection. Losses at the gene ends were 5 bases for V and 6 bases for J; bases not matched to a gene: 11. Looked up from germline, CDR1 is SGHTA and CDR2 is FQGNSA. This CDR3 has 16 amino acids. MiXCR, run by TCRdb on the reads, gives a single entry per CDR3 protein. The profile shows about 890,000 distinct CDR3 sequences, under 40% of them singletons. This receptor was identified in a human donor in good health (CMV status not recorded). Some clones in this sample may be carry-over from other donors' samples. The sequencing here drew on cultured CD8+ T cells from PBMCs, taken from culture after CMV antigen stimulation. The chain is built from TRBV7-2 and TRBJ2-1; 9 bases line up with TRBD1. The CDR3 region is CASSRNLQGAANEQFF. CDR3 sequence (DNA): TGTGCCAGCAGCCGAAATTTACAGGGGGCGGCCAATGAGCAGTTCTTC.